The clone carrying this T cell receptor (beta chain) was observed at least ten times. The junction and the germline gene differ at one end; a read error may be behind it. This entry belongs to a study of low-dose radiotherapy and immunotherapy resistance in tumors. Germline V gene lookup returns CDR1 SGHDT and CDR2 YYEEEE. The CDR3 is 11 residues long. A roughly 20-cycle PCR with a constant-region primer and V-primer adapter amplified TCRs. TCRdb re-analysed the reads in MiXCR, keeping a single row per CDR3 protein. Of about 46,000 distinct CDR3 sequences in the sample, about 10% are singletons; the top ten hold approximately 6.2%. As to time point: before trial treatment.

The chain joins TRBV5-6 to TRBJ1-1; no clear D. Sequencing used PBMCs, obtained before treatment. The source is a female donor with ovarian cancer. CDR3 bases: TGCGCCAGCAGCTTGGAGAGGGTAGCTTTCTTT. Protein sequence: CASSLERVAFF.